This T cell receptor (beta chain) is from a study of control samples from healthy donors and cancer patients. The CDR3 is 16 residues long. Trimming at V came to 4 bases and at J to 6 bases, leaving 7 bases not matched to a gene. CDR1 is SGHTA and CDR2 is FQGNSA in the germline V gene. Clones were sequenced by immunoSEQ multiplex PCR, and TCRdb holds only the in-frame ones, with some missing. The top ten clones hold 15% to 20% of a sample with roughly 89,000 clones, around 92% of them seen once. This clonotype was sampled from a man in his fifties or sixties in good health. The sequencing input was blood. The rearrangement links TRBV7-2 to TRBJ1-6, with 9 bases matching TRBD1. The CDR3 DNA reads TGTGCCAGCAGCTATCCCCCGGGACAGGGTAATTCACCCCTCCACTTT. Its protein product is CASSYPPGQGNSPLHF. Looking up the rest from reference TRBV7-2 and TRBJ1-6 gives the full variable domain: GAGVSQSPSNKVTEKGKDVELRCDPISGHTALYWYRQSLGQGLEFLIYFQGNSAPDKSGLPSDRFSAERTGGSVSTLTIQRTQQEDSAVYLCASSYPPGQGNSPLHFGNGTRLTVT.